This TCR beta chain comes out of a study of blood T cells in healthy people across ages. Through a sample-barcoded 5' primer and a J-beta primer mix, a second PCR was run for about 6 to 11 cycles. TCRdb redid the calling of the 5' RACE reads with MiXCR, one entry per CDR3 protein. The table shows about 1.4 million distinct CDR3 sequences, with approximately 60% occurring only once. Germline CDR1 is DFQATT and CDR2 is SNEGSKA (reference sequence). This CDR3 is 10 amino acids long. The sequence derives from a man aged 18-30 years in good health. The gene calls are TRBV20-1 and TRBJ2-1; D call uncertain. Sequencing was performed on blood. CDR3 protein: CSAFLMGQFF. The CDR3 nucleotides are TGCAGCGCATTCTTAATGGGGCAGTTCTTC.